The source of this T cell receptor (beta chain) is a study of shared clonotypes between healthy human individuals. Turning to the study itself: Three plates were used per donor for CD4 naive, three for CD4 memory, two for CD8 naive and one for CD8 memory.

The study, taken as a whole, reports: Clonotypes that were shared across a few donors made up around 5% of naive CD4 clonotypes.

As concerns this clone: What it binds is not known.

When replicate PCRs were run on sorted subsets, they used 200 ng DNA, about 31,000 T cell genomes. Method: immunoSEQ multiplex PCR; TCRdb's copy keeps in-frame clones and lacks some. The data hold approximately 980,000 clones, with over 60% observed a single time. This CDR3 comprises 15 residues. Trimming cost V 4 bases and J 3 bases; bases outside gene matches: 5. CDR1 and CDR2 (germline): KGHSH, LQKENI. Donors were healthy HIV-negative adults without recent acute infections or vaccinations. The chain couples TRBV18 to TRBJ2-2; 7 bases align to TRBD1. The sequencing input was memory CD4+ T cells sorted from blood. Indicated subset: CD45RA-negative fraction. This sequence was found in a man aged 18-30 years in good health. The CDR3 loop is CASSRRDSYTGELFF. The CDR3 DNA sequence: TGTGCCAGCTCACGCCGGGACAGTTACACCGGGGAGCTGTTTTTT. The full variable domain, completed using reference TRBV18 and TRBJ2-2, is NAGVMQNPRHLVRRRGQEARLRCSPMKGHSHVYWYRQLPEEGLKFMVYLQKENIIDESGMPKERFSAEFPKEGPSILRIQQVVRGDSAAYFCASSRRDSYTGELFFGEGSRLTVL.